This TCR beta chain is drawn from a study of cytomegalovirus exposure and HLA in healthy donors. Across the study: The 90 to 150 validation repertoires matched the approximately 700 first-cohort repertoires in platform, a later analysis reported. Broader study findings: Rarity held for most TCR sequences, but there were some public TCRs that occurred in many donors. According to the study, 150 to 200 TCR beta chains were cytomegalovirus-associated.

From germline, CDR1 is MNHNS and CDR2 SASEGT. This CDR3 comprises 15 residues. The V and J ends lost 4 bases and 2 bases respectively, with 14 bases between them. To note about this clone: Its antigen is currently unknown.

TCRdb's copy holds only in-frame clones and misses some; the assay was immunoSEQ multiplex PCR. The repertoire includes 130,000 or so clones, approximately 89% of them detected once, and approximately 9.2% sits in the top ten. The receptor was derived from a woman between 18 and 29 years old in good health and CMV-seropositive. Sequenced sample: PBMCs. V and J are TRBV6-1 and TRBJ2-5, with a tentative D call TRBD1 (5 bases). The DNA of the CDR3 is TGTGCCAGCAGTGGAAAGAGACAGTCTCAAGAGACCCAGTACTTC. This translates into CASSGKRQSQETQYF.